The 16 T cell receptor beta chains below come from one sample, sequenced in a study of T cell responses to AZD1222 COVID-19 vaccine. Profiling relied on immunoSEQ multiplex PCR, and the TCRdb table lists in-frame clones only, not all of them. Of 140,000 or so clones in the sample, 89% were seen once. This sample comprised peripheral blood, obtained on day 0 of AZD1222 vaccination. The receptors originated from an adult in good health.

This clone has more than one count but fewer than ten. The CDR3 nucleotides read TGTGCCAGCAGCTCCCGGACAGGGAACACTGAAGCTTTCTTT. Amino acids: CASSSRTGNTEAFF. This sequence joins TRBV7-9 and TRBJ1-1; 7 bases are a match to TRBD1. The CDR3 is made up of 14 amino acids. Germline CDR1 is SEHNR and CDR2 is FQNEAQ (reference sequence). Trimming cost V 4 bases and J 1 base; bases outside gene matches: 3.

The CDR3: CALLVGSDSGELFF. In nucleotides, the CDR3 is TGTGCCCTCCTCGTGGGGAGCGATTCCGGGGAGCTGTTTTTT. The chain carries TRBV7-9 and TRBJ2-2; D might be TRBD2 (5 bases). V lost 11 bases and J 6 bases, leaving 19 bases between the germline ends. The CDR3 extends over 14 amino acids. The germline CDR1 and CDR2 sequences are SEHNR and FQNEAQ (reference sequence).

This clone is a singleton in its sample. The chain combines TRBV19 with TRBJ1-1; D remains ambiguous. V lost 11 bases to trimming and J lost 6 bases, with 16 bases between them. CDR3 length: 12 residues. CDR1 is LNHDA and CDR2 is SQIVND in the germline V gene (reference sequence). The CDR3 sequence: CASSSTRAEAFF. The CDR3, as DNA: TGTGCCTCCAGCTCGACCCGCGCTGAAGCTTTCTTT.

The table lists this clone with a count of one. The rearrangement uses TRBV4-1 and TRBJ1-1; possibly TRBD1 for D (5 bases). The V gene lost 4 bases and the J gene lost 0 bases, with 15 bases spanning the gap. Per germline, CDR1 MGHRA and CDR2 YSYEKL. The CDR3 runs 16 residues. This chain's CDR3 is CASSPRWGRLNTEAFF. The DNA of the CDR3 is TGCGCCAGCAGCCCCAGATGGGGCAGGCTGAACACTGAAGCTTTCTTT.

V usage is TRBV3-1 (or the pseudogene TRBV3-2) and J usage is TRBJ2-5, with 14 bases matching TRBD2. Germline V lookup: CDR1 LGHDT, CDR2 YNNKEL (reference sequence). V was clipped by 4 bases and J by 5 bases; unmatched bases: 9. CDR3 size: 17 residues. CDR3 DNA: TGTGCCAGCAGCCGAAAGGGACTAGCGGGAGAGAGGGAGACCCAGTACTTC. Protein sequence: CASSRKGLAGERETQYF.

The CDR3 loop is CASSPTGEGDTQYF. The DNA for the CDR3 is TGTGCCAGCTCACCAACAGGGGAGGGGGATACGCAGTATTTT. The chain joins TRBV18 to TRBJ2-3, with D tentatively TRBD1 or TRBD2 (7 bases each). V was trimmed by 2 bases and J by 6 bases, leaving 12 bases between them. CDR3 length equals 14 residues. Germline CDR1 and CDR2: KGHSH and LQKENI.

The rearrangement joins TRBV11-2 to TRBJ1-4; D is possibly TRBD1 (6 bases). V lost 3 bases to trimming and J lost 7 bases, with 12 bases between them. CDR1 and CDR2 from the germline V gene are SGHAT and FQNNGV. The CDR3 sequence is 14 residues long. The CDR3 region has the DNA TGTGCCAGCAGCTTGACAGGCAGGGGTGAAAAACTGTTTTTT. Protein product: CASSLTGRGEKLFF.

This chain uses TRBV28 with TRBJ2-1, with TRBD2 matching over 13 bases. J was trimmed by 0 bases and V by 2 bases; bases with no gene match: 13. The V gene's germline CDR1 is MDHEN and CDR2 SYDVKM. The length of the CDR3 is 21 residues. The CDR3 DNA reads TGTGCCAGCAGTTTAAGGACTAGCGGGAGCTACCGGCTGGGCTCCTACAATGAGCAGTTCTTC. This translates into CASSLRTSGSYRLGSYNEQFF.

The rearrangement joins TRBV12-5 to TRBJ2-2; no reliable D call. The length of the CDR3 is 16 residues. Germline CDR1 and CDR2: LGHNT and FRNRAP. Trimming shortened V by 2 bases and J by 0 bases, and 10 bases separated the two germline ends. CDR3 sequence reads: CASGLNQASNTGELFF. The CDR3 DNA is TGTGCTAGTGGTTTGAACCAGGCATCGAACACCGGGGAGCTGTTTTTT.

The chain's CDR3 is CASRAGGPYNEQFF. In nucleotides, the CDR3 is TGTGCCAGCAGGGCGGGAGGGCCCTACAATGAGCAGTTCTTC. The rearrangement uses TRBV28 and TRBJ2-1; TRBD2 matches 9 bases. The ends lost 6 bases at V and 2 bases at J; junction bases unmatched: 2. Germline V gives CDR1 MDHEN, CDR2 SYDVKM. The CDR3 has 14 amino acids. The full variable domain, rest sourced from reference TRBV28 and TRBJ2-1, is DVKVTQSSRYLVKRTGEKVFLECVQDMDHENMFWYRQDPGLGLRLIYFSYDVKMKEKGDIPEGYSVSREKKERFSLILESASTNQTSMYLCASRAGGPYNEQFFGPGTRLTVL.

The V and J genes are TRBV2 and TRBJ2-5, with D perhaps matching TRBD1 or TRBD2 (6 bases each). Trimming removed 5 bases at V and 7 bases at J, with 20 bases between. This CDR3 spans 15 amino acids. Germline loops: CDR1 SNHLY, CDR2 FYNNEI. The CDR3 DNA is TGTGCCAGCAGTCCAACCCGCCCGGGGGCGGGGACCCAGTACTTC. Translated, it gives CASSPTRPGAGTQYF.

The DNA of the CDR3 is TGTGCCAGCAGTTTATGGCAGGGGCATCAGCCCCAGCATTTT. This encodes CASSLWQGHQPQHF. The V and J genes are TRBV28 and TRBJ1-5; D is possibly TRBD1 (6 bases). The CDR3 is made up of 14 amino acids. CDR1 and CDR2 from the germline V gene are MDHEN and SYDVKM. V was shortened by 0 bases and J by 5 bases, with 8 bases between the two germline ends.

On this clone itself: Germline is not matched at one junction end, which may reflect a read error. The V call is TRBV6-2 or TRBV6-3, the J call TRBJ2-7; 7 bases align to TRBD1. Germline CDR1 reads MNHEY; CDR2 reads SVGEGT. CDR3 length: 15 amino acids. The CDR3 spells CASSLTGTASHEQYF. The CDR3 bases are TGTGCCAGCAGCCTAACGGGGACAGCCTCCCACGAGCAGTACTTC.

V and J are TRBV12-3 or TRBV12-4 and TRBJ2-3; unclear D gene. Trimming left V 1 base short and J 5 bases short, with 7 bases between. The CDR3 spans 13 residues. CDR3 residues: CASSLGLGDTQYF. The CDR3 nucleotides are TGTGCCAGCAGTTTAGGTCTGGGAGATACGCAGTATTTT.

This clone has more than one count but fewer than ten. The J gene is TRBJ1-3, the V gene TRBV12-5; TRBD1 agrees at 11 bases. CDR3 length: 21 residues. CDR1 LGHNT and CDR2 FRNRAP come from the germline V gene. The ends lost 2 bases at V and 0 bases at J; junction bases unmatched: 15. The DNA of the CDR3 is TGTGCTAGTGGTTTGACAACGATGAGGACAGGGGGCTACCGCTCTGGAAACACCATATATTTT. Its protein is CASGLTTMRTGGYRSGNTIYF.

The rearrangement joins TRBV28 to TRBJ2-4; 11 bases align to TRBD2. CDR1 is MDHEN and CDR2 is SYDVKM in the germline V gene. Germline trimming cut 8 bases from V and 10 bases from J; bases unmatched to any gene: 16. The CDR3 is 16 amino acids. CDR3: CASVTSGVGPNRIQYF. The CDR3 DNA reads as TGTGCCAGCGTGACTAGCGGGGTTGGGCCTAATAGGATTCAGTACTTC.